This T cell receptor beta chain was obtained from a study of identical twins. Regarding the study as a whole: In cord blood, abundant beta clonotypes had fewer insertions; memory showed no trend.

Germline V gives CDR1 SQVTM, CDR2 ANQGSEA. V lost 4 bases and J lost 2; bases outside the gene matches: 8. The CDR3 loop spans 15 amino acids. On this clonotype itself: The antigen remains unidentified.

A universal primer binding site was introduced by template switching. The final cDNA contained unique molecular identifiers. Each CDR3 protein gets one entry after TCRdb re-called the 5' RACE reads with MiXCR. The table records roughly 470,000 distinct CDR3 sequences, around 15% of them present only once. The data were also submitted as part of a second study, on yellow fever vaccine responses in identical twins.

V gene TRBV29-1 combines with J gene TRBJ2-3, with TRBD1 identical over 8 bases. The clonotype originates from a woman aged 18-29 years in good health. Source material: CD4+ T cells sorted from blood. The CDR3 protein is CSVVPGTGATDTQYF. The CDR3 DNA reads TGCAGCGTTGTACCCGGGACAGGAGCCACAGATACGCAGTATTTT.